The 5 T cell receptor beta chains below were found in one sample sequenced in a study of OX40 agonist ivuxolimab in advanced cancers. The table came from immunoSEQ multiplex PCR; TCRdb's copy has only in-frame clones and leaves some out. The sample consists of tens of thousands of clones, less than 90% of them appearing once. The sample was CD4+ or CD8+ T cells sorted from blood, taken in a trial of the OX40 agonist ivuxolimab. The receptor source for this set is an adult with an advanced solid tumor such as melanoma, head and neck, liver or kidney cancer.

About this clone itself: At the DNA level, this CDR3 is encoded by other sequences in the same sample as well. The chain links TRBV5-1 to TRBJ2-5; D is possibly TRBD1 (5 bases). Germline V lookup: CDR1 SGHRS, CDR2 YFSETQ. There are 14 residues in the CDR3. With 0 bases removed from V and 2 bases from J, the gap between germline ends came to 8 bases. The CDR3: CASSLGAGQETQYF. CDR3 in DNA: TGCGCCAGCAGCTTGGGGGCAGGGCAAGAGACCCAGTACTTC.

V usage is TRBV19 and J usage is TRBJ1-5, with D hard to call. CDR1 and CDR2 from the germline V gene are LNHDA and SQIVND (reference sequence). The V gene lost 1 base and the J gene lost 6 bases, with 4 bases spanning the gap. The CDR3 loop spans 12 amino acids. CDR3 coding DNA: TGTGCCAGTAGTATAGCGAGTCAGCCCCAGCATTTT. Translated, it gives CASSIASQPQHF.

This rearrangement joins TRBV19 to TRBJ1-5, with D hard to call. The CDR3 covers 15 residues. Germline CDR1 is LNHDA and CDR2 is SQIVND (reference sequence). Between the trimmed V and J ends, which lost 3 bases and 0 bases, there was a span of 9 bases. The CDR3 is CASSIPPGSNQPQHF. The DNA of the CDR3 is TGTGCCAGTAGTATCCCCCCCGGTAGCAATCAGCCCCAGCATTTT.

This rearrangement joins TRBV19 to TRBJ2-3; a weak D match, TRBD2 (5 bases). CDR1 LNHDA and CDR2 SQIVND come from the germline V gene (reference sequence). CDR3 size: 15 residues. The V and J ends lost 5 bases and 4 bases respectively, with 16 bases between them. The CDR3 region is CASSPPGRRADTQYF. The CDR3 DNA reads TGTGCCAGTAGTCCCCCGGGAAGACGGGCAGATACGCAGTATTTT.

This chain connects TRBV10-2 to TRBJ1-2; 9 bases align to TRBD1. The CDR3 spans 16 residues. Germline lookup yields CDR1 WSHSY and CDR2 SAAADI. Trimming cost V 6 bases and J 7 bases; bases outside gene matches: 15. The CDR3 region has the DNA TGCGCCAGCAGCCCGACAGGGGGAAATACTATTTCTGGCTACACCTTC. It specifies CASSPTGGNTISGYTF.